Below, 22 T cell receptor beta chains from the same sample are listed, as sequenced in a study of CD8+ T cells in alopecia areata. Once RNA had been extracted, it was reverse transcribed into cDNA to act as the sequencing template. This table comes from immunoSEQ multiplex PCR, and its TCRdb copy is limited to in-frame clones, with some not included. The table has some 10,000 clones, 59% seen once; the top ten hold 7.5% to 10%. Peripheral blood samples and lesional scalp punch biopsies were obtained from alopecia areata patients. The sample consisted of skin, taken at week 0. These TCRs come from a human donor with alopecia areata.

This clone has more than one count but fewer than ten. V is TRBV29-1 and J is TRBJ1-1; D call uncertain. The CDR3 runs 13 residues. Germline CDR1 is SQVTM and CDR2 is ANQGSEA. Trimming left V 8 bases short and J 1 base short, with 14 bases between. The CDR3 loop reads CSSKESQNTEAFF. CDR3 DNA sequence: TGCAGCTCCAAAGAGTCACAGAACACTGAAGCTTTCTTT.

This sequence joins TRBV4-1 and TRBJ1-2; 8 bases line up with TRBD1. Germline CDR1 and CDR2: MGHRA and YSYEKL. The CDR3 extends over 21 amino acids. J lost 0 bases, V lost 1 base, and 19 bases had no gene match. In DNA, the CDR3 is TGCGCCAGCAGCCAAGGATATGGACCGTGGAAACAGGGGGGAGCTAACTATGGCTACACCTTC. Translated, it gives CASSQGYGPWKQGGANYGYTF.

V is TRBV7-3 and J is TRBJ2-1, with 9 bases matching TRBD1. With 8 bases clipped from V and 15 bases from J, the junction kept 11 bases outside the gene matches. The CDR3 sequence is 12 residues long. Germline lookup yields CDR1 SGHTA and CDR2 FQGTGA. The CDR3 loop reads CASSNRRTGVFF. In nucleotides, the CDR3 is TGTGCCAGCTCAAATAGGCGGACAGGGGTGTTCTTC.

The chain carries TRBV18 and TRBJ2-1; no clear D. From germline, CDR1 is KGHSH and CDR2 LQKENI. The CDR3 spans 18 residues. V gave up 2 bases and J gave up 1 base, with 18 bases separating them. The CDR3, as DNA: TGTGCCAGCTCACCAGTCTGGGTCCCGAACCCTTCCTACAATGAGCAGTTCTTC. Protein product: CASSPVWVPNPSYNEQFF.

The chain has TRBV6-5 and TRBJ1-2; D may be TRBD1 (5 bases). Trimming took 0 bases from V and 3 from J, leaving 11 bases between them. CDR1 and CDR2 from the germline V gene are MNHEY and SVGAGI. There are 15 residues in the CDR3. The CDR3 spells CASSYSGVRDYGYTF. The CDR3, as DNA: TGTGCCAGCAGTTACTCTGGGGTCAGGGACTATGGCTACACCTTC.

J is TRBJ2-7 and V is TRBV6-1; tentatively, D is TRBD1 (5 bases). V lost 1 base and J lost 1, with 11 bases in between. The CDR3 spans 15 residues. From germline, CDR1 is MNHNS and CDR2 SASEGT. The CDR3 reads CASSEVRTQSYEQYF. DNA of the CDR3: TGTGCCAGCAGTGAAGTCCGGACACAATCCTACGAGCAGTACTTC.

The chain carries TRBV30 and TRBJ1-1, with a possible D match to TRBD1 (6 bases). The CDR3 is made up of 14 amino acids. The V gene's germline CDR1 is GTSNPN and CDR2 SVGIG (reference sequence). V lost 4 bases and J lost 1, with 13 bases in between. The CDR3 reads CAWKDSPANTEAFF. CDR3 DNA: TGTGCCTGGAAGGACAGCCCTGCGAACACTGAAGCTTTCTTT.

This clone turned up a few times. This rearrangement joins TRBV5-8 to TRBJ1-1; no definite D call. CDR1 is SGHTS, CDR2 YDEGEE, per germline. The CDR3 is 16 amino acids. Trimming removed 2 bases at V and 1 base at J, with 15 bases between. Here the CDR3 DNA reads TGTGCCAGCAGCTTAGGTCTGAGAGAACGGAACACTGAAGCTTTCTTT. Protein sequence: CASSLGLRERNTEAFF.

This clone was seen more than once but under ten times. This sequence joins TRBV5-1 and TRBJ2-1; TRBD2 might be the D (6 bases). The CDR3 is 16 amino acids. V lost 3 bases and J lost 0, with 13 bases in between. CDR1 is SGHRS, CDR2 YFSETQ, per germline. Written as DNA, the CDR3 is TGCGCCAGCAGCTCGGGACTCACCAACTCCTACAATGAGCAGTTCTTC. It yields the protein CASSSGLTNSYNEQFF. Combining the CDR3 with reference TRBV5-1 and TRBJ2-1 gives the whole variable domain KAGVTQTPRYLIKTRGQQVTLSCSPISGHRSVSWYQQTPGQGLQFLFEYFSETQRNKGNFPGRFSGRQFSNSRSEMNVSTLELGDSALYLCASSSGLTNSYNEQFFGPGTRLTVL.

This clone occurred a few times. The chain links TRBV5-5 to TRBJ2-1; the D is unclear. The V and J ends lost 2 bases and 7 bases respectively, with 4 bases between them. CDR3 length: 11 residues. The germline CDR1 and CDR2 sequences are SGHKS and YYEKEE (reference sequence). The CDR3 DNA reads as TGTGCCAGCAGCTTCTTAAATGAGCAGTTCTTC. Translated: CASSFLNEQFF.

This clone was observed a handful of times. The V call is TRBV6-5, the J call TRBJ1-1; TRBD1 agrees at 8 bases. The J segment lost 4 bases and the V segment lost 2 bases, leaving 9 bases of the junction unmatched. CDR1 and CDR2 (germline): MNHEY, SVGAGI. CDR3 length equals 16 residues. The CDR3 here is CASSYIPWTGSTEAFF. The CDR3 nucleotides are TGTGCCAGCAGTTACATACCCTGGACAGGGAGCACTGAAGCTTTCTTT.

This clone appeared a few times. The gene calls are TRBV6-1 and TRBJ1-1; D may be TRBD1 (5 bases). The CDR3 is made up of 15 amino acids. The V gene lost 4 bases and the J gene lost 6 bases, with 18 bases spanning the gap. Germline CDR1 MNHNS, CDR2 SASEGT. CDR3 protein: CASSATPGVFAEAFF. The CDR3, as DNA: TGTGCCAGCAGTGCGACGCCGGGGGTATTCGCTGAAGCTTTCTTT.

The gene calls are TRBV5-1 and TRBJ1-1, with TRBD1 matching 8 bases. The trim removed 1 base at V and 1 base at J, leaving 6 bases unmatched. Per germline, CDR1 SGHRS and CDR2 YFSETQ. This CDR3 region has 16 residues. The CDR3: CASSLRGDRGNTEAFF. The CDR3 nucleotides read TGCGCCAGCAGCTTGAGAGGTGACAGGGGGAACACTGAAGCTTTCTTT. The full variable domain, completed using reference TRBV5-1 and TRBJ1-1, is KAGVTQTPRYLIKTRGQQVTLSCSPISGHRSVSWYQQTPGQGLQFLFEYFSETQRNKGNFPGRFSGRQFSNSRSEMNVSTLELGDSALYLCASSLRGDRGNTEAFFGQGTRLTVV.

This chain joins TRBV5-6 and TRBJ1-5; D unresolved. The CDR3 extends over 14 amino acids. V lost 1 base and J 1 base, leaving 6 bases between the germline ends. The germline V gene encodes CDR1 SGHDT and CDR2 YYEEEE. The CDR3 coding sequence is TGTGCCAGCAGCTTGTCCGCCAGCAATCAGCCCCAGCATTTT. It specifies CASSLSASNQPQHF.

The chain is built from TRBV11-1 and TRBJ2-1, with TRBD2 identical over 11 bases. Germline values: CDR1 SGHAT, CDR2 FQDESV (reference sequence). V lost 5 bases and J lost 1; bases outside the gene matches: 4. The CDR3 covers 16 residues. The CDR3 loop reads CASSDTSGSSYNEQFF. CDR3 nucleotide sequence: TGTGCCAGCAGCGATACTAGCGGGAGTTCCTACAATGAGCAGTTCTTC.

The chain couples TRBV5-6 to TRBJ1-2; 7 bases agree with TRBD1. The CDR3 contains 14 residues. Trimming cost V 0 bases and J 7 bases; bases outside gene matches: 6. Per the germline V gene, CDR1 is SGHDT and CDR2 is YYEEEE. The CDR3 spells CASSLGQGSGGYTF. CDR3 coding DNA: TGTGCCAGCAGCTTGGGACAGGGATCGGGTGGCTACACCTTC.

This chain connects TRBV6-5 to TRBJ1-2; 9 positions match TRBD1. V lost 6 bases to trimming and J lost 5 bases; unmatched junction nucleotides: 10. The CDR3 extends over 15 amino acids. Germline assignment: CDR1 MNHEY and CDR2 SVGAGI. The DNA for the CDR3 is TGTGCCAGCAGGCCAACAGGGGGCTCGGGATATGGCTACACCTTC. This translates into CASRPTGGSGYGYTF.

The chain combines TRBV30 with TRBJ1-2, with a possible D match to TRBD1 (5 bases). Trimming removed 4 bases at V and 7 bases at J, with 10 bases between. Germline loops: CDR1 GTSNPN, CDR2 SVGIG (reference sequence). The CDR3 sequence is 11 residues long. The CDR3 protein is CAWILGLGYTF. The CDR3 DNA reads TGTGCCTGGATCCTGGGGCTTGGCTACACCTTC.

J is TRBJ1-1 and V is TRBV10-3; 8 nucleotides align to TRBD1. The trim removed 6 bases at V and 8 bases at J, leaving 5 bases unmatched. Germline V gene data show CDR1 as ENHRY and CDR2 as SYGVKD. The CDR3 has 12 residues. The CDR3 spells CAIRRQGAEAFF. CDR3 sequence (DNA): TGTGCCATCAGAAGGCAGGGGGCAGAAGCTTTCTTT.

V and J are TRBV5-1 and TRBJ2-1; 7 positions agree with TRBD2. The V segment lost 0 bases and the J segment 8 bases; nucleotides outside the gene matches: 14. The CDR3 is made up of 17 amino acids. In germline, CDR1 is SGHRS, CDR2 YFSETQ. Here the CDR3 reads CASSLVGAGSGSDEQFF. CDR3 sequence (DNA): TGCGCCAGCAGCTTGGTAGGAGCGGGTAGCGGGTCGGATGAGCAGTTCTTC.

There are a few counts of this clone. The junction differs from germline at one of its ends, possibly a read error. This chain joins TRBV6-5 and TRBJ1-2, with D hard to call. This CDR3 has 12 amino acids. Germline-derived CDR1 and CDR2 are MNHEY and SVGAGI. CDR3 sequence reads: CASFVEPYVYTF. The CDR3 bases are TGTGCCAGCTTCGTGGAGCCTTATGTCTACACCTTC.

This clone appeared a few times. The gene calls are TRBV2 and TRBJ2-7, with 7 bases that match TRBD2. In germline, CDR1 is SNHLY, CDR2 FYNNEI. The CDR3 runs 14 residues. The V and J ends lost 2 bases and 3 bases, in that order; junction bases with no gene match: 4. The CDR3 spells CASSESSGLYEQYF. In DNA form, the CDR3 reads TGTGCCAGCAGTGAATCTAGCGGACTCTACGAGCAGTACTTC.